The subject of this entry is one TCR beta chain. This clone appeared a single time. Its antigen is not yet known. Nothing much larger sits one base from this clone, and base qualities are not available. The CDR3 regions of human TCRbeta chains were subjected to immunosequencing. On the study's bioinformatics: Repertoire TCRs were matched against a reference library of SARS-CoV-2-specific TCRs generated with the MIRA antigen-specificity platform. Breadth meant the fraction of unique TCRs that were SARS-CoV-2-associated, whereas depth meant the fraction of total T cells that were SARS-CoV-2-associated. Each spike-specific TCR was assigned to its reactive spike region and to a CD4 or CD8 class using the MIRA data. Log10-transformed breadth and depth values were compared by one-way ANOVA with Sidak's multiple comparisons tests. Sourced from immuneACCESS, this table was stored by TCRdb with only in-frame sequences that have V and J called. A share of the clones is absent; for the studies checked, an unresolved V gene accounts for under half, and the remainder has no known explanation. V and J calls and clone size are copied from that table; D and trimming were computed from the DNA. This sample comprises 75,000 to 90,000 clones, around 86% of them detected only once. Roughly 2.5% of the sample rests with the top ten.

These data are taken from a study of T cell responses to AZD1222 COVID-19 vaccine (dated by TCRdb to the early 2020s). At the level of the whole study: AZD1222 recipients with second doses at about 4 weeks or about 12 weeks were pooled, because spike-specific TCR depth and breadth did not differ between schedules. Enrollment into the trials was organized by age into subgroups of 18-55, 56-69 and 70-plus years, and those subgroups contained roughly 150, 30 and 60 TCR-sequenced participants, respectively. TCR sequencing covered 230 to 250 trial participants: roughly 200 given two doses of AZD1222 and about 26 given two doses of MenACWY control vaccine.

Deletion took 3 bases off V and 5 bases off J, with a span of 13 bases between the germline ends. The CDR3 goes from the cysteine to the phenylalanine over 15 residues. Only the CDR3 portion is preserved as DNA: 45 bases, with reading frame beginning at the first base. Per the germline V gene, MGHDK is the CDR1 and SYGVNS is the CDR2. General findings and caveats noted by the study authors: A significant rise in spike-specific TCR breadth and depth was observed after two AZD1222 doses relative to day 0 and relative to MenACWY recipients. The vaccine-associated CD4 TCRs covered the entire spike protein, and the dominant responses fell in regions 160-218 and 743-854. Participants were mostly white British, with more females than males. The authors suggested clonal diversity may have been underestimated. Reportedly, almost half of the unique spike-specific TCRs recognized epitopes lying outside the regions that are mutated in the B.1.351 and B.1.1.7 variants. Because no samples from the day 14 peak response were available, repertoires could be characterized only after the peak T cell response. In the small 56-69-year group, the increase in depth fell short of significance, most likely because of low power. Only five or six AZD1222 recipients were SARS-CoV-2 seropositive at baseline, limiting conclusions about previously exposed vaccinees.

The time point label on this specimen signifies: baseline before first vaccination. Vaccinee samples came from UK trials COV001 and COV002, including a single-blind randomized controlled phase 2/3 trial of AZD1222 (ChAdOx1 nCoV-19) in healthy adults. For TCRbeta chain sequencing, PBMC samples from trial participants were taken at day 0 and at day 28 after the second dose. The chain couples TRBV25-1 to TRBJ2-2, with the D gene too uncertain to name. The material sequenced was peripheral blood, taken on day 0 of AZD1222 vaccination. The origin of this receptor is an adult in good health. The DNA is TGTGCCAGCAGTGAGAAGTGGGAAGGTACCGGGGAGCTGTTTTTT. Translated, this gives CASSEKWEGTGELFF. Where the CDR3 stops, the reference TRBV25-1 and TRBJ2-2 genes take over; the full variable domain is EADIYQTPRYLVIGTGKKITLECSQTMGHDKMYWYQQDPGMELHLIHYSYGVNSTEKGDLSSESTVSRIRTEHFPLTLESARPSHTSQYLCASSEKWEGTGELFFGEGSRLTVL.